The clone carrying this TCR beta chain was detected once. Its target is unknown. PCR involved 60 Vbeta and 13 Jbeta primers. The protocol was immunoSEQ multiplex PCR, while the TCRdb copy is restricted to in-frame clones and leaves out a portion. The table shows about 92,000 clones, with approximately 85% occurring only once. This sample is part of a study of cytomegalovirus exposure and HLA in healthy donors. General observations from the study: In a later analysis, TCR beta V- and J-gene trimming showed a link to a missense DCLRE1C variant. Accurate HLA-A and HLA-B prediction from TCR beta sequences was reported for most subjects.

V gave up 4 bases and J gave up 7 bases; unmatched junction bases: 7. The CDR3 totals 15 residues. In germline, CDR1 is SEHNR, CDR2 FQNEAQ (reference sequence). Donors sampled were nominally healthy, though unrecorded immune exposures were likely. This chain joins TRBV7-9 and TRBJ2-1; TRBD1 agrees at 10 bases. The source is a woman aged 18-35 years in good health and CMV-seropositive. Sequencing input: PBMCs. The CDR3 nucleotides are TGTGCCAGCAGCTCGGGGACAGGGGTTACAAATGAGCAGTTCTTC. Residues: CASSSGTGVTNEQFF.